Below are 9 T cell receptor beta chains sequenced from a single sample in a study of OX40 agonist ivuxolimab in advanced cancers. Repertoires were generated with immunoSEQ multiplex PCR, while TCRdb's copy carries only in-frame clones and drops some. The table includes 55,000 to 70,000 clones, roughly four fifths detected once. The material was CD4+ or CD8+ T cells sorted from blood, obtained in a trial of the OX40 agonist ivuxolimab. The receptor source for this set is an adult with an advanced solid tumor such as melanoma, head and neck, liver or kidney cancer.

The rearrangement uses TRBV5-1 and TRBJ2-3; 8 nucleotides line up with TRBD1. Trimming cost V 0 bases and J 5 bases; bases outside gene matches: 8. Germline CDR1 and CDR2: SGHRS and YFSETQ. This CDR3 spans 16 amino acids. The CDR3 reads CASSLVGQGALDTQYF. In DNA, the CDR3 is TGCGCCAGCAGCTTGGTAGGGCAGGGGGCTCTAGATACGCAGTATTTT. Full variable domain (rest looked up from reference TRBV5-1 and TRBJ2-3): KAGVTQTPRYLIKTRGQQVTLSCSPISGHRSVSWYQQTPGQGLQFLFEYFSETQRNKGNFPGRFSGRQFSNSRSEMNVSTLELGDSALYLCASSLVGQGALDTQYFGPGTRLTVL.

This sequence joins TRBV7-9 and TRBJ1-5; D not certain. The germline V gene has CDR1 SEHNR and CDR2 FQNEAQ (reference sequence). The CDR3 has 15 amino acids. Trimming pared 5 bases from V and 0 bases from J, leaving 11 bases between. The CDR3 DNA follows: TGTGCCAGCAGCCCTGGAGTGGGTAGCAATCAGCCCCAGCATTTT. Residues: CASSPGVGSNQPQHF.

The chain links TRBV5-1 to TRBJ2-5, with D possibly matching TRBD2 (6 bases). Trimming took 4 bases from V and 1 from J, leaving 14 bases between them. CDR3 length: 15 residues. Looked up from germline, CDR1 is SGHRS and CDR2 is YFSETQ. The CDR3 region is CASSPAGNPQETQYF. CDR3 bases: TGCGCCAGCAGCCCCGCGGGGAACCCCCAAGAGACCCAGTACTTC. Variable domain in full (rest from reference TRBV5-1 and TRBJ2-5): KAGVTQTPRYLIKTRGQQVTLSCSPISGHRSVSWYQQTPGQGLQFLFEYFSETQRNKGNFPGRFSGRQFSNSRSEMNVSTLELGDSALYLCASSPAGNPQETQYFGPGTRLLVL.

V is TRBV19 and J is TRBJ2-3; TRBD1 is a possible D gene (5 bases). Germline V gives CDR1 LNHDA, CDR2 SQIVND (reference sequence). This CDR3 region has 15 residues. Trimming pared 3 bases from V and 3 bases from J, leaving 13 bases between. The CDR3 loop reads CASSIRQGRTDTQYF. The CDR3 DNA is TGTGCCAGTAGTATTAGGCAGGGCAGGACAGATACGCAGTATTTT.

The chain has TRBV28 and TRBJ2-5; D is unresolved. Trimming stripped 4 bases from V and 1 base from J, with 13 bases between. Germline lookup yields CDR1 MDHEN and CDR2 SYDVKM. The CDR3 is 15 amino acids. CDR3 in DNA: TGTGCCAGCAGTTCCCTCGGGCAGACCCAAGAGACCCAGTACTTC. Its translation: CASSSLGQTQETQYF. Based on the CDR3 plus reference TRBV28 and TRBJ2-5, the full variable domain is DVKVTQSSRYLVKRTGEKVFLECVQDMDHENMFWYRQDPGLGLRLIYFSYDVKMKEKGDIPEGYSVSREKKERFSLILESASTNQTSMYLCASSSLGQTQETQYFGPGTRLLVL.

This clone appeared once. V gene TRBV7-3 combines with J gene TRBJ2-1; D is ambiguous. The CDR3 totals 13 residues. V gave up 2 bases and J gave up 3 bases, with 5 bases separating them. CDR1 is SGHTA and CDR2 is FQGTGA in the germline V gene. This CDR3 is CASSLGSYNEQFF. The CDR3 nucleotides read TGTGCCAGCAGCTTAGGCAGCTACAATGAGCAGTTCTTC.

The chain couples TRBV27 to TRBJ1-5; D gene unclear. Germline V gives CDR1 MNHEY, CDR2 SMNVEV (reference sequence). Trimming took off 5 bases at V and 8 bases at J, with 13 bases between the two ends. This CDR3 region has 13 residues. The CDR3 is CASSPRFWEPQHF. The CDR3 bases are TGTGCCAGCAGTCCGCGATTCTGGGAGCCCCAGCATTTT.

This chain connects TRBV28 to TRBJ2-7, with D possibly matching TRBD1 (5 bases). Germline V gene data show CDR1 as MDHEN and CDR2 as SYDVKM. The CDR3 length is 12 residues. V lost 5 bases and J lost 5, with 10 bases in between. The CDR3 bases are TGTGCCAGCAGTGTTACCAGGGACGAGCAGTACTTC. Its protein product is CASSVTRDEQYF.

This clone was seen just once. The rearrangement joins TRBV5-8 to TRBJ2-4; D assignment may be TRBD1 or TRBD2 (5 bases each). Germline V lookup: CDR1 SGHTS, CDR2 YDEGEE. The ends were cut back, 4 bases at V and 0 bases at J, with 14 bases in the middle. The CDR3 contains 16 residues. The CDR3 sequence is CASSTYRGLAKNIQYF. CDR3 in DNA: TGTGCCAGCAGCACCTATCGGGGCCTAGCCAAAAACATTCAGTACTTC. The full variable domain, rest sourced from reference TRBV5-8 and TRBJ2-4, is EAGVTQSPTHLIKTRGQQATLRCSPISGHTSVYWYQQALGLGLQFLLWYDEGEERNRGNFPPRFSGRQFPNYSSELNVNALELEDSALYLCASSTYRGLAKNIQYFGAGTRLSVL.